This T cell receptor (beta chain) came from a study of blood T cell repertoires in COVID-19. Study overall: Italy, Spain and the United States were the sources of the convalescent and acute COVID-19 samples. PBMCs, B-cell-depleted T cells, or T cells provided the cDNA or gDNA that made up the material.

Per the authors' pipeline: Reference gene primers were amplified, and this amplification served to estimate nucleated cell counts. Produced via immunoSEQ multiplex PCR; TCRdb's table is partial and in-frame only. V, J and clone size derive from that table, while D and trimming were established from the DNA sequence. The sample gives about 39,000 clones, 79% of which show up once; over 20% is in the top ten. CDR1 and CDR2 from the germline V gene are SGHRS and YFSETQ. This CDR3 has 15 amino acids. Trimming cost V 2 bases and J 4 bases, with 13 bases left between them. Sequencing input: peripheral blood. The J gene is TRBJ2-1, the V gene TRBV5-1, with D maybe TRBD2 (6 bases). This TCR derives from an older man with acute or convalescent COVID-19. For the CDR3, the DNA is TGCGCCAGCAGCTTTATGGCGGGACTGTACAATGAGCAGTTCTTC. This codes for CASSFMAGLYNEQFF.